What follows is one T cell receptor (beta chain) and its context. Original methodology: Estimates of nucleated cell counts were drawn from the amplification of reference gene primers. Sequenced by immunoSEQ multiplex PCR; TCRdb stores in-frame clones only, minus some. Clone size and the V and J calls come from that table; the DNA yielded D and trimming. The sample contains about 180,000 clones, around 86% of which appear only once. The CDR3 is 13 residues long. Trimming cost V 6 bases and J 5 bases; bases outside gene matches: 6. Germline CDR1 reads LNHDA; CDR2 reads SQIVND (reference sequence). The data stem from a study of blood T cell repertoires in COVID-19. Turning to the study itself: Acute-phase and convalescent COVID-19 samples originated in the United States, Italy and Spain. In each case, the material was cDNA or gDNA derived from T cells, B-cell-depleted T cells, or PBMCs.

Enrolled during active infection, Seattle patients were then followed longitudinally. The chain has TRBV19 and TRBJ2-7; 8 bases are shared with TRBD1. The clonotype was recovered from a woman aged 70 to 79 with COVID-19, enrolled during active disease. Material: peripheral blood. The CDR3 region has the DNA TGTGCCAGTAGCCCAGACAGGGGCCACGAGCAGTACTTC. It is translated as CASSPDRGHEQYF.